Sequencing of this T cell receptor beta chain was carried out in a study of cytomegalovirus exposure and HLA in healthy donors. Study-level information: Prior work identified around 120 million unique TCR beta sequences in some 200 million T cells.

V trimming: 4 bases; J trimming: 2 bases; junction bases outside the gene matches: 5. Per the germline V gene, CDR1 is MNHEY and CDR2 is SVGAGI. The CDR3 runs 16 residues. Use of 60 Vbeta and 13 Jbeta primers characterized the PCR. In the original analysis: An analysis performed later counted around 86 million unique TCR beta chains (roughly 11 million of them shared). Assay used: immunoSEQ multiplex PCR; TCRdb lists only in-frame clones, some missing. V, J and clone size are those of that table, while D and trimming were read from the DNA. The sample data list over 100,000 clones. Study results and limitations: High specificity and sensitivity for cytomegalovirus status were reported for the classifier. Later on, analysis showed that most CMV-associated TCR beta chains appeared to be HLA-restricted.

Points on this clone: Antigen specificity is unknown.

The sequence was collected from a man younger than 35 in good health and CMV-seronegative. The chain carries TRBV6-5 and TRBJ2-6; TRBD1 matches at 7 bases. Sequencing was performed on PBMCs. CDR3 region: CASSSGQTAGANVLTF. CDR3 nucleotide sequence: TGTGCCAGCAGTTCGGGACAGACTGCTGGGGCCAACGTCCTGACTTTC.